These 29 T cell receptor beta chains were sequenced from one sample in a study of cytomegalovirus exposure and HLA in healthy donors. A multiplex PCR was run with 60 Vbeta primers and 13 Jbeta primers. The table came from immunoSEQ multiplex PCR; TCRdb's copy has only in-frame clones and leaves some out. The table records about 160,000 clones, about 86% of them present only once. Source material: PBMCs. Source of these receptors: a woman under 30 in good health and CMV-seronegative.

This rearrangement joins TRBV16 to TRBJ2-7, with TRBD1 matching over 7 bases. The CDR3 is 13 residues long. Losses at the gene ends were 4 bases for V and 5 bases for J; bases not matched to a gene: 5. Germline assignment: CDR1 KGHSY and CDR2 FQNENV. CDR3 bases: TGTGCCAGCAGCCTTGAAGGGGGCCACGAGCAGTACTTC. Translated: CASSLEGGHEQYF.

This clone was counted a few times. CDR3 protein: CASSDRGQLNEKLFF. The DNA for the CDR3 is TGTGCCAGCAGTGATCGGGGACAGTTAAATGAAAAACTGTTTTTT. V and J are TRBV6-1 and TRBJ1-4; 7 bases map to TRBD1. The ends lost 3 bases at V and 5 bases at J; junction bases unmatched: 6. The CDR3 loop spans 15 amino acids. CDR1 is MNHNS, CDR2 SASEGT, per germline.

The chain is built from TRBV2 and TRBJ2-2, with D maybe TRBD2 (6 bases). V lost 4 bases and J 6 bases, leaving 15 bases between the germline ends. Germline CDR1 reads SNHLY; CDR2 reads FYNNEI. The CDR3 consists of 15 residues. CDR3 protein: CASSGGVSKAGELFF. The DNA for the CDR3 is TGTGCCAGCAGTGGGGGGGTCTCAAAGGCCGGGGAGCTGTTTTTT.

This clone appeared a single time. CDR3: CASSSGREFSTDTQYF. In DNA, the CDR3 is TGTGCCAGCAGTTCAGGGAGGGAATTTAGCACAGATACGCAGTATTTT. This rearrangement joins TRBV5-8 to TRBJ2-3; 7 bases map to TRBD2. V lost 5 bases to trimming and J lost 0 bases; unmatched junction nucleotides: 9. This CDR3 contains 16 residues. Germline CDR1 reads SGHTS; CDR2 reads YDEGEE. The variable domain in full, with the rest retrieved from reference TRBV5-8 and TRBJ2-3, is EAGVTQSPTHLIKTRGQQATLRCSPISGHTSVYWYQQALGLGLQFLLWYDEGEERNRGNFPPRFSGRQFPNYSSELNVNALELEDSALYLCASSSGREFSTDTQYFGPGTRLTVL.

Written as DNA, the CDR3 is TGTGCCAGCAGCTTGGACCGCGACAGGTTAGGAGAGACCCAGTACTTC. This codes for CASSLDRDRLGETQYF. The V and J genes are TRBV5-6 and TRBJ2-5, with D tentatively TRBD1 (6 bases). Germline values: CDR1 SGHDT, CDR2 YYEEEE. The CDR3 length is 16 residues. The germline V and J ends were trimmed by 0 bases and 4 bases, with 16 bases remaining between them.

This chain joins TRBV28 and TRBJ2-7, with D possibly being TRBD2 (6 bases). Germline assignment: CDR1 MDHEN and CDR2 SYDVKM. CDR3 length: 15 residues. The V end was cut by 10 bases, the J end by 0 bases, with 19 bases between. CDR3 loop: CAIRKTSTPSYEQYF. The CDR3 DNA follows: TGTGCCATCCGAAAAACTAGCACCCCCTCCTACGAGCAGTACTTC. Looking up the rest from reference TRBV28 and TRBJ2-7 gives the full variable domain: DVKVTQSSRYLVKRTGEKVFLECVQDMDHENMFWYRQDPGLGLRLIYFSYDVKMKEKGDIPEGYSVSREKKERFSLILESASTNQTSMYLCAIRKTSTPSYEQYFGPGTRLTVT.

This rearrangement joins TRBV16 to TRBJ1-2; a possible D gene is TRBD1 (6 bases). The V end was cut by 4 bases, the J end by 4 bases, with 16 bases between. Per germline, CDR1 KGHSY and CDR2 FQNENV. The CDR3 is 15 amino acids. The CDR3 DNA reads TGTGCCAGCAGCCCCAGCGGGGGGCCGGGCTATGGCTACACCTTC. It encodes CASSPSGGPGYGYTF.

The chain employs TRBV15 and TRBJ1-4; the D gene is possibly TRBD1 (6 bases). V lost 0 bases, J lost 3 bases, and 11 bases lay in between. From germline, CDR1 is LNHNV and CDR2 YYDKDF (reference sequence). The CDR3 is made up of 16 amino acids. CDR3: CATSRDRGAANEKLFF. The CDR3 DNA reads TGTGCCACCAGCAGAGATCGGGGGGCAGCTAATGAAAAACTGTTTTTT.

In regard to this clone: Germline is not matched at one junction end, which may reflect a read error. The V call is TRBV4-1, the J call TRBJ1-4; 7 bases map to TRBD1. Germline V gene data show CDR1 as MGHRA and CDR2 as YSYEKL. This CDR3 is built from 15 residues. CDR3 DNA sequence: TGCGCCGGCAGCCAATTGACAGGGCCGAATGAAAAACTGTTTTTT. Its protein product is CAGSQLTGPNEKLFF.

V is TRBV6-5 and J is TRBJ2-2; D perhaps matches TRBD1 (6 bases). Germline loops: CDR1 MNHEY, CDR2 SVGAGI. V dropped 4 bases and J dropped 1 base, with 10 bases sitting between them. The CDR3 totals 15 residues. CDR3 sequence (DNA): TGTGCCAGCAGTTCCGCAGGGGTGAACACCGGGGAGCTGTTTTTT. Its protein is CASSSAGVNTGELFF.

The CDR3: CASSSGTPLHF. The CDR3 bases are TGTGCCAGCAGTTCCGGGACACCCCTCCACTTT. This chain uses TRBV6-6 with TRBJ1-6; D remains unclear. This CDR3 is built from 11 residues. Germline V gene sequence: CDR1 MNHNY, CDR2 SVGAGI (reference sequence). V was cut by 4 bases and J by 11 bases, with 6 bases left in between.

The rearrangement uses TRBV29-1 and TRBJ2-5; D remains unclear. The CDR3 is 14 residues long. Germline V CDR1 and CDR2: SQVTM, ANQGSEA. V was clipped by 8 bases and J by 1 base, with 17 bases between them. CDR3 region: CSPWLGAGQETQYF. The DNA of the CDR3 is TGCAGCCCATGGTTAGGTGCAGGCCAAGAGACCCAGTACTTC.

This clone is a singleton in its sample. The genes are TRBV5-8 and TRBJ1-1, with no clear D. Per germline, CDR1 SGHTS and CDR2 YDEGEE. The CDR3 loop spans 12 amino acids. V lost 0 bases and J lost 4, with 4 bases in between. Here the CDR3 reads CASSLAFTEAFF. CDR3 bases: TGTGCCAGCAGCTTGGCCTTCACTGAAGCTTTCTTT.

J is TRBJ2-5 and V is TRBV5-1, with D possibly TRBD1 on 5 matching bases. Deletions cut 7 bases from V and 2 bases from J, with 12 bases between. The germline CDR1 and CDR2 sequences are SGHRS and YFSETQ. This CDR3 region has 13 residues. CDR3 DNA: TGCGCCAGCTGCAGGGAAGGGCAAGAGACCCAGTACTTC. Its protein is CASCREGQETQYF.

V usage is TRBV6-5 and J usage is TRBJ2-3; 7 positions match TRBD2. With 7 bases clipped from V and 3 bases from J, the junction kept 10 bases outside the gene matches. The CDR3 has 15 residues. Looked up from germline, CDR1 is MNHEY and CDR2 is SVGAGI. DNA of the CDR3: TGTGCCAGCACCCCTCGGAGCGGGATTACAGATACGCAGTATTTT. This encodes CASTPRSGITDTQYF.

V usage is TRBV6-1 and J usage is TRBJ2-1; TRBD2 matches at 9 bases. CDR1 and CDR2 from the germline V gene are MNHNS and SASEGT. The CDR3 totals 15 residues. With V trimmed by 4 bases and J by 9 bases, 10 bases remained unmatched. The CDR3 here is CASSVSGSDGGEQFF. The DNA for the CDR3 is TGTGCCAGCAGTGTTAGCGGGAGCGACGGAGGTGAGCAGTTCTTC.

This chain connects TRBV7-8 to TRBJ1-1; 10 bases match TRBD1. Germline V lookup: CDR1 SGHVS, CDR2 FQNEAQ. This CDR3 comprises 16 residues. With V trimmed by 1 base and J by 4 bases, 6 bases remained unmatched. CDR3: CASSLGDRGIVTEAFF. CDR3 in DNA: TGTGCCAGCAGCTTAGGGGACAGGGGTATTGTCACTGAAGCTTTCTTT.

This chain joins TRBV9 and TRBJ2-2; 10 positions agree with TRBD1. CDR1 is SGDLS and CDR2 is YYNGEE in the germline V gene. The CDR3 spans 15 residues. V lost 4 bases, J lost 4 bases, and 4 bases stayed unmatched. CDR3: CASSLRDRGTGELFF. The CDR3 DNA reads as TGTGCCAGCAGCCTCCGGGACAGGGGCACCGGGGAGCTGTTTTTT.

The V call is TRBV4-1, the J call TRBJ1-2; possibly TRBD1 for D (5 bases). The ends were cut back, 1 base at V and 3 bases at J, with 15 bases in the middle. The CDR3 length is 16 residues. The germline CDR1 and CDR2 sequences are MGHRA and YSYEKL. The CDR3 is CASSQVSPGRDYGYTF. CDR3 bases: TGCGCCAGCAGCCAAGTTTCCCCCGGCAGGGACTATGGCTACACCTTC.

V is TRBV5-8 and J is TRBJ1-5; 8 nucleotides agree with TRBD1. The germline V gene has CDR1 SGHTS and CDR2 YDEGEE. The CDR3 extends over 19 amino acids. V shed 2 bases, J shed 6 bases, and the junction held 19 bases outside the gene matches. In nucleotides, the CDR3 is TGTGCCAGCAGCTTCTTTCCCCGGACAGGGCTGAAGGGGGGTCAGCCCCAGCATTTT. It codes for CASSFFPRTGLKGGQPQHF.

This clone was seen only once. The chain is built from TRBV2 and TRBJ2-7; 7 positions agree with TRBD1. CDR3 length equals 13 residues. Germline V lookup: CDR1 SNHLY, CDR2 FYNNEI. V was clipped by 6 bases and J by 3 bases; unmatched bases: 5. The CDR3: CASRGDSYYEQYF. The CDR3 bases are TGTGCCAGCAGGGGGGACAGTTACTACGAGCAGTACTTC.

The chain has TRBV28 and TRBJ1-4, with TRBD1 matching 9 bases. The CDR3 spans 17 residues. The germline gives CDR1 MDHEN, CDR2 SYDVKM. Losses at the gene ends were 6 bases for V and 2 bases for J; bases not matched to a gene: 10. The CDR3 loop is CASRPGQGMGTNEKLFF. In nucleotides, the CDR3 is TGTGCCAGCAGGCCGGGACAGGGCATGGGGACTAATGAAAAACTGTTTTTT.

This clone has a handful of counts. The CDR3 bases are TGTGCCGCCGGGCCGGGACTCAATCAGCCCCAGCATTTT. Translated: CAAGPGLNQPQHF. The rearrangement joins TRBV28 to TRBJ1-5; tentative D call: TRBD1 (5 bases). Deletions cut 11 bases from V and 3 bases from J, with 14 bases between. The CDR3 totals 13 residues. Germline-derived CDR1 and CDR2 are MDHEN and SYDVKM.

The count of this clone is one. V and J are TRBV4-1 and TRBJ2-2; 8 nucleotides match TRBD2. V shed 3 bases and J 9 bases; nucleotides not matched to a gene: 24. This CDR3 region has 20 residues. The germline CDR1 and CDR2 sequences are MGHRA and YSYEKL. Here the CDR3 reads CASSQDGTRELLIGVRELFF. For the CDR3, the DNA is TGCGCCAGCAGCCAGGACGGGACTAGAGAACTCCTTATCGGGGTGAGGGAGCTGTTTTTT.

The chain links TRBV28 to TRBJ1-2; no firm D call. Trimming pared 5 bases from V and 4 bases from J, leaving 14 bases between. In germline, CDR1 is MDHEN, CDR2 SYDVKM. The CDR3 sequence is 14 residues long. The CDR3 loop reads CASSPFKTAYGYTF. CDR3 coding DNA: TGTGCCAGCAGTCCCTTTAAGACTGCCTATGGCTACACCTTC.

The chain uses TRBV5-6 and TRBJ2-1; TRBD1 matches 8 bases. CDR3 length equals 19 residues. Germline CDR1 is SGHDT and CDR2 is YYEEEE. V lost 2 bases and J lost 0; bases outside the gene matches: 13. In DNA, the CDR3 is TGTGCCAGCAGCTTACGGACAGGGAAAGGACCGAACTCCTACAATGAGCAGTTCTTC. Translating it yields CASSLRTGKGPNSYNEQFF.

The chain uses TRBV19 and TRBJ2-1, with D unresolved. There are 16 residues in the CDR3. Trimming removed 1 base from V and 1 base from J, with 11 bases in between. Germline CDR1 LNHDA, CDR2 SQIVND (reference sequence). CDR3 sequence reads: CASSIGTTRSYNEQFF. CDR3 in DNA: TGTGCCAGTAGTATAGGTACAACGAGGTCCTACAATGAGCAGTTCTTC.

The chain is built from TRBV28 and TRBJ1-5, with TRBD1 matching 7 bases. The junction had 4 bases not matched to a gene; V was cut back by 5 bases and J by 6 bases. CDR1 MDHEN and CDR2 SYDVKM come from the germline V gene. The CDR3 sequence is 13 residues long. The CDR3 bases are TGTGCCAGCAGTCTCAGGGGGTCTCAGCCCCAGCATTTT. This translates into CASSLRGSQPQHF.

The chain recombines TRBV28 with TRBJ1-1, with D maybe TRBD1 (6 bases). V was clipped by 2 bases and J by 5 bases, with 15 bases between them. The germline gives CDR1 MDHEN, CDR2 SYDVKM. This CDR3 has 15 residues. The CDR3 loop reads CASSLVSRGLTEAFF. The CDR3, as DNA: TGTGCCAGCAGTTTAGTAAGCAGGGGTTTGACTGAAGCTTTCTTT.